This TCR beta chain was identified during a study of T cell responses to AZD1222 COVID-19 vaccine. Study-level points and caveats: Reports indicate that nearly half of spike-specific TCRs are directed at unmutated variant regions. None of the repertoires were sampled until the peak T cell response had passed.

On this clone itself: No antigen is known for it.

Generated by immunoSEQ multiplex PCR, the TCRdb table keeps only in-frame clones and is missing some. This sample carries approximately 160,000 clones, around nine tenths of them seen once, and the ten largest clones take roughly 4.7%. J was trimmed by 7 bases and V by 6 bases; bases with no gene match: 17. This CDR3 has 17 residues. Germline V gives CDR1 MNHEY, CDR2 SVGEGT. The V gene is TRBV6-2 or TRBV6-3, the J gene TRBJ2-1, with 8 bases that match TRBD2. The source is an adult in good health. This specimen was peripheral blood, taken on day 0 of AZD1222 vaccination. The DNA of the CDR3 is TGTGCCAGCAGCCTTTCATACGAGACTAGCGTGAGGAATGAGCAGTTCTTC. Residues: CASSLSYETSVRNEQFF.